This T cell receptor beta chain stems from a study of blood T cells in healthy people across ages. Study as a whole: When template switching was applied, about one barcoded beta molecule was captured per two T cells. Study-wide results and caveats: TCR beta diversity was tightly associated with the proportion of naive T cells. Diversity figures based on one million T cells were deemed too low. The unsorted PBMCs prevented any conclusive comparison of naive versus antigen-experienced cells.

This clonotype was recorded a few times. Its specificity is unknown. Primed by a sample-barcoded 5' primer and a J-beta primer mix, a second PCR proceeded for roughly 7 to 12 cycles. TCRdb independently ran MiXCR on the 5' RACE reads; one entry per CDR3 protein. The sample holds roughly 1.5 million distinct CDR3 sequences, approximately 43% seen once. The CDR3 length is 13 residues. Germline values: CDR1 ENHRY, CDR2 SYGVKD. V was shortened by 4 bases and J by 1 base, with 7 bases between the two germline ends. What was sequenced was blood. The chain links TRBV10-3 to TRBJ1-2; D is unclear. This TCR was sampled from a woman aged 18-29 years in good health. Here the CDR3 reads CAISVAINYGYTF. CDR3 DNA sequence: TGTGCCATCAGTGTTGCGATTAACTATGGCTACACCTTC.